This T cell receptor (beta chain) derives from a study of CD8+ T cells in alopecia areata. The treatment was: oral pan-JAK inhibitor, 5-10 mg twice daily. Notes on the study in general: Clonality in lesional scalp, especially alopecia totalis/universalis, exceeded that of normal scalp. Many expanded lesional clones remained in scalp and blood on tofacitinib.

The CDR3 covers 13 residues. Trimming shortened V by 4 bases and J by 4 bases, and 11 bases separated the two germline ends. Looked up from germline, CDR1 is SGHRS and CDR2 is YFSETQ. Isolated RNA was reverse transcribed into cDNA used as the sequencing template. TCRdb's copy holds only in-frame clones and misses some; the assay was immunoSEQ multiplex PCR. The table lists about 200,000 clones, 35% to 40% of them singletons. In regard to this clone: Its antigen is currently unknown.

The specimen comprised CD4+ T cells sorted from blood, sampled around week 31, from a patient treated with tofacitinib. The source of this sequence is a human donor with alopecia areata. This sequence joins TRBV5-1 and TRBJ1-2; D not resolved. The CDR3 here is CASSMDGLYGYTF. The CDR3 DNA is TGCGCCAGCAGCATGGACGGACTCTATGGCTACACCTTC.